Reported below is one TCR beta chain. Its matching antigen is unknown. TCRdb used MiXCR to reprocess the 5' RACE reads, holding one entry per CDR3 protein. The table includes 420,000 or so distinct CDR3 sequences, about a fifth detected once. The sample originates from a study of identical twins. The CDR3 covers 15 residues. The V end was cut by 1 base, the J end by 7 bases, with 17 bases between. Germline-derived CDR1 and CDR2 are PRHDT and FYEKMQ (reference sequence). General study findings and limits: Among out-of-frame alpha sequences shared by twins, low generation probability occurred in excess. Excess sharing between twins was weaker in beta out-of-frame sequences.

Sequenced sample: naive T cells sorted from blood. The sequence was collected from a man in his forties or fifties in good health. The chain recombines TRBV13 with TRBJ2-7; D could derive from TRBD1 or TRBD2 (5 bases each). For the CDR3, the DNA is TGTGCCAGCAGCTTAGTAAGGGACGGAGTCCAAGAGCAGTACTTC. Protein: CASSLVRDGVQEQYF.